This TCR beta chain comes out of a study of CD8 T cells in Susac syndrome. An amount of RNA that ranged from 0.5 to 1 ug was reverse transcribed with random hexamers. An immunoSEQ multiplex PCR amplified TCR beta CDR3 over 54 Vbeta and 13 Jbeta. In TCRdb, the immunoSEQ multiplex PCR reads were re-called with MiXCR into one record per CDR3 protein. The data show some 58,000 distinct CDR3 sequences, with 85% to 95% seen just once and around 0.75% held by the top ten. This clonotype was sampled from a human donor with Susac syndrome. The sequenced sample was CD8+ T cells from PBMCs.

In nucleotides, the CDR3 is TGTGCCAGCAGCGTAGAGGGACAGTCCAGGGAGACCCAGTACTTC. Its translation is CASSVEGQSRETQYF. V gene TRBV9 combines with J gene TRBJ2-5; the match to TRBD1 covers 7 bases. J lost 5 bases, V lost 0 bases, and 7 bases had no gene match. The CDR3 loop spans 15 amino acids. CDR1 is SGDLS and CDR2 is YYNGEE in the germline V gene.